The clone carrying this T cell receptor beta chain came up a few times. Its specificity is unknown. The record originates from a study of T cells in Graves' hyperthyroidism and ophthalmopathy. Study-level results: Most thyroid clonotypes with frequency above 0.001 were detected in blood. In simple terms, a model built on 13 V-J features told ophthalmopathy apart from stable hyperthyroidism.

Based on clinical symptoms, serum thyroxine and TRAb, thyroid ultrasound and orbital computed tomography, diagnoses were reached. Preceding any ophthalmopathy symptoms, the blood sample dates from first hyperthyroidism diagnosis. RNA transcripts gave rise to amplified TCR beta CDR3 regions. HTBI primers were used for first-round RT-PCR of the TCR CDR3. TCRdb reprocessed the multiplex PCR reads with MiXCR, giving one entry per CDR3 protein. The repertoire holds 380,000 or so distinct CDR3 sequences, roughly 14% seen once, with less than 25% in the top ten. The V and J ends lost 2 bases and 6 bases, in that order; junction bases with no gene match: 9. The germline CDR1 and CDR2 sequences are ENHRY and SYGVKD. CDR3 length equals 15 residues.

This clonotype was sampled from a man aged 25-45 years with Graves' hyperthyroidism that later progressed to Graves' ophthalmopathy. Material: blood. The chain links TRBV10-3 to TRBJ2-7; 8 bases map to TRBD1. Here the CDR3 reads CAISEPDRAGPEQYF. Written as DNA, the CDR3 is TGTGCCATCAGTGAGCCGGACAGGGCGGGACCCGAGCAGTACTTC.